One sample yielded the 14 T cell receptor beta chains listed below, sequenced in a study of blood T cell repertoires in COVID-19. The table came from immunoSEQ multiplex PCR; TCRdb's copy has only in-frame clones and leaves some out. The table has approximately 200,000 clones, roughly 80% seen once. The sample comprised peripheral blood. These receptor sequences come from a woman over 75 with acute or convalescent COVID-19.

The chain has TRBV6-5 and TRBJ1-2; 11 nucleotides agree with TRBD1. Germline V gene lookup returns CDR1 MNHEY and CDR2 SVGAGI. CDR3 length equals 15 residues. With V trimmed by 4 bases and J by 6 bases, 7 bases remained unmatched. The CDR3 DNA reads TGTGCCAGCAGTTCCTGGGGACAGGGGGTGGATGGCTACACCTTC. Its protein is CASSSWGQGVDGYTF.

This rearrangement joins TRBV5-1 to TRBJ1-3, with a possible D match to TRBD1 (6 bases). The CDR3 runs 16 residues. The germline gives CDR1 SGHRS, CDR2 YFSETQ. Trimming took off 4 bases at V and 0 bases at J, with 14 bases between the two ends. CDR3 loop: CASSPTWTDSGNTIYF. CDR3 coding DNA: TGCGCCAGCAGCCCGACCTGGACAGACTCTGGAAACACCATATATTTT.

The chain recombines TRBV7-3 with TRBJ2-5; 7 bases are a match to TRBD1. Trimming removed 2 bases from V and 2 bases from J; junction bases left unmatched: 8. The germline V gene has CDR1 SGHTA and CDR2 FQGTGA. The CDR3 has 16 residues. The CDR3 region has the DNA TGTGCCAGCAGCTTAGCCGGGACAGTTCTACAAGAGACCCAGTACTTC. It yields the protein CASSLAGTVLQETQYF.

The V gene is TRBV5-1, the J gene TRBJ2-1, with 11 bases that match TRBD2. The CDR3 length is 16 residues. CDR1 is SGHRS, CDR2 YFSETQ, per germline. The J segment lost 7 bases and the V segment lost 4 bases, leaving 10 bases of the junction unmatched. CDR3 protein: CASSPRLAGRTNEQFF. Written as DNA, the CDR3 is TGCGCCAGCAGCCCTAGACTAGCGGGGAGGACAAATGAGCAGTTCTTC.

This clone was observed once. In DNA, the CDR3 is TGTGCCAGCAGCGCGCAGGGGGCCGACACCGGGGAGCTGTTTTTT. Its translation is CASSAQGADTGELFF. The J gene is TRBJ2-2, the V gene TRBV11-3; TRBD1 aligns across 8 bases. Germline V gene lookup returns CDR1 SGHNT and CDR2 YENEEA. This CDR3 region has 15 residues. V shed 5 bases and J 3 bases; nucleotides not matched to a gene: 5.

The sample holds a few counts of this clone. DNA for the CDR3: TGTGCCAGCAGCAGGGGACAGGGCTGGGGCACAGATACGCAGTATTTT. It yields the protein CASSRGQGWGTDTQYF. The chain links TRBV5-8 to TRBJ2-3; 9 bases match TRBD1. The V segment lost 4 bases and the J segment 1 base; nucleotides outside the gene matches: 7. From germline, CDR1 is SGHTS and CDR2 YDEGEE. CDR3 size: 16 residues.

The sample holds one count of this clone. V is TRBV3-1 (or the pseudogene TRBV3-2) and J is TRBJ1-6; 9 nucleotides match TRBD1. The CDR3 consists of 15 residues. Looked up from germline, CDR1 is LGHDT and CDR2 is YNNKEL (reference sequence). The trim removed 5 bases at V and 11 bases at J, leaving 10 bases unmatched. The CDR3 nucleotides are TGTGCCAGCAGCACGGGACAGGGAGTAATTGCACCCCTCCACTTT. Encoded protein: CASSTGQGVIAPLHF.

The chain recombines TRBV5-1 with TRBJ1-1; the D is unclear. This CDR3 has 16 amino acids. Germline assignment: CDR1 SGHRS and CDR2 YFSETQ. Trimming shortened V by 2 bases and J by 5 bases, and 19 bases separated the two germline ends. The DNA for the CDR3 is TGCGCCAGCAGCTTACAGTCACCCAAGACGGGGACTGAAGCTTTCTTT. This translates into CASSLQSPKTGTEAFF.

V and J are TRBV5-6 and TRBJ1-1; TRBD1 aligns across 9 bases. The junction had 15 bases not matched to a gene; V was cut back by 3 bases and J by 3 bases. The CDR3 has 18 residues. CDR1 is SGHDT and CDR2 is YYEEEE in the germline V gene. The CDR3, as DNA: TGTGCCAGCAGCTCCAACCCCGGGACAGGGATCTGGGACACTGAAGCTTTCTTT. Amino acid sequence: CASSSNPGTGIWDTEAFF.

V is TRBV7-2 and J is TRBJ1-3, with D maybe TRBD1 (5 bases). Trimming took off 4 bases at V and 0 bases at J, with 16 bases between the two ends. CDR1 and CDR2 (germline): SGHTA, FQGNSA. This CDR3 is 17 amino acids long. As DNA, the CDR3 is TGTGCCAGCAGCTGGGGGGTGGCCGGGAGCTCTGGAAACACCATATATTTT. Its protein is CASSWGVAGSSGNTIYF.

This rearrangement joins TRBV7-3 to TRBJ2-6, with D perhaps matching TRBD2 (5 bases). Germline values: CDR1 SGHTA, CDR2 FQGTGA. V was clipped by 5 bases and J by 2 bases, with 10 bases between them. The CDR3 consists of 15 residues. CDR3 nucleotide sequence: TGTGCCAGCAGCCCTACTAGAACTGGGGCCAACGTCCTGACTTTC. Its protein is CASSPTRTGANVLTF.

In the case of this clone: A much larger clone differs by one base, so this may be a read error. The chain uses TRBV30 and TRBJ1-2; possible D gene TRBD1, 6 bases. Germline V lookup: CDR1 GTSNPN, CDR2 SVGIG (reference sequence). The CDR3 covers 13 residues. Trimming cost V 8 bases and J 8 bases, with 21 bases left between them. The CDR3 DNA sequence: TGTGCCACCACCGCCGGGGGGCCGGGGGGCTACACCTTC. Translated: CATTAGGPGGYTF.

The gene calls are TRBV5-1 and TRBJ2-4; the match to TRBD1 covers 7 bases. Germline V gene sequence: CDR1 SGHRS, CDR2 YFSETQ. This CDR3 is 12 amino acids long. Trimming removed 3 bases from V and 7 bases from J; junction bases left unmatched: 1. CDR3 nucleotides: TGCGCCAGCAGCTGGGACAGCAACATTCAGTACTTC. Its translation is CASSWDSNIQYF.

The V and J genes are TRBV7-3 and TRBJ1-6; TRBD1 matches at 8 bases. The CDR3 is made up of 18 amino acids. Germline CDR1 SGHTA, CDR2 FQGTGA. V lost 3 bases to trimming and J lost 10 bases; unmatched junction nucleotides: 17. The CDR3 sequence: CASSFTPQTGVSSSPLHF. Here the CDR3 DNA reads TGTGCCAGCAGCTTTACCCCGCAGACAGGGGTATCCTCCTCACCCCTCCACTTT. The full variable domain, with the rest looked up from reference TRBV7-3 and TRBJ1-6, is GAGVSQTPSNKVTEKGKYVELRCDPISGHTALYWYRQSLGQGPEFLIYFQGTGAADDSGLPNDRFFAVRPEGSVSTLKIQRTERGDSAVYLCASSFTPQTGVSSSPLHFGNGTRLTVT.